This note documents a single TCR beta chain sequence. Assay used: immunoSEQ multiplex PCR; TCRdb lists only in-frame clones, some missing. This repertoire shows 12,000 to 15,000 clones, more than 90% found once; its top ten account for around 0.7%. This record comes from a study of graft-versus-host responses after intestinal transplantation. CDR3 length equals 14 residues. V lost 5 bases, J lost 3 bases, and 13 bases lay in between. Germline V gene sequence: CDR1 SGHTA, CDR2 FQGTGA. The clonotype comes from a human patient who received an intestinal transplant, so some T cells may come from the graft donor. The sample here was PBMCs, taken 9 days after transplant. This sequence joins TRBV7-3 and TRBJ1-1, with D possibly being TRBD1 (5 bases). The CDR3 nucleotides read TGTGCCAGCAGCCCGACGGACACAGACACTGAAGCTTTCTTT. It is translated as CASSPTDTDTEAFF.